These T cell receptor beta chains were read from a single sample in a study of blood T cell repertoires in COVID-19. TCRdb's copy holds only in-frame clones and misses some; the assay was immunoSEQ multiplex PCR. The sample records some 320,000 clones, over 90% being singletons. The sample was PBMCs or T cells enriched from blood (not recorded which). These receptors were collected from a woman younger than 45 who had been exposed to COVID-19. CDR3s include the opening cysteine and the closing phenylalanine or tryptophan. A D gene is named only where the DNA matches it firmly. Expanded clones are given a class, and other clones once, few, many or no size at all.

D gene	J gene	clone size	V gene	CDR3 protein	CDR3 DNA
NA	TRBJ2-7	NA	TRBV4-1	CASSQHILERARSKQYF	TGCGCCAGCAGCCAACACATACTTGAGAGGGCCCGTAGTAAGCAGTACTTC
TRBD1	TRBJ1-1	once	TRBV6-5	CASSQQGDTEAFF	TGTGCCAGCAGCCAACAGGGGGACACTGAAGCTTTCTTT
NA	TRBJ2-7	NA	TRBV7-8	CASSRRAGPYRDEQYF	TGTGCCAGCAGCCGAAGGGCGGGACCGTACCGAGACGAGCAGTACTTC
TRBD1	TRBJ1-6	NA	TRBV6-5	CASTGRGRYNSPLHF	TGTGCCAGCACAGGCAGGGGGCGGTATAATTCACCCCTCCACTTT
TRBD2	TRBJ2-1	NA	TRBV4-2	CASSIGTSSYNEQFF	TGTGCCAGCAGCATTGGGACTAGCTCCTACAATGAGCAGTTCTTC
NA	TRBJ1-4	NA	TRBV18	CASSPIITGLGEKLFF	TGTGCCAGCTCACCGATCATTACAGGGCTGGGTGAAAAACTGTTTTTT
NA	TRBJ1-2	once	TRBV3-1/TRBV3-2	CASSQDRQAQRYGYTF	TGTGCCAGCAGCCAAGATAGACAGGCGCAAAGGTATGGCTACACCTTC
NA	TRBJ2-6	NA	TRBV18	CASSLPTETGANVLTF	TGTGCCAGCTCACTCCCTACAGAAACTGGGGCCAACGTCCTGACTTTC
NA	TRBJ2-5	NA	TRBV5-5	CASSVQGVQETQYF	TGTGCCAGCAGCGTACAGGGAGTCCAAGAGACCCAGTACTTC
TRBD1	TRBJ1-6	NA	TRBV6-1	CASSEPQGAYSPLHF	TGTGCCAGCAGTGAACCACAGGGGGCCTATTCACCCCTCCACTTT
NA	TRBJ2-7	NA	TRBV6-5	CASSYSIAAPYEQYF	TGTGCCAGCAGTTACTCGATAGCGGCCCCCTACGAGCAGTACTTC
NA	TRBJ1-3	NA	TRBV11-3	CASSLESGNTIYF	TGTGCCAGCAGCTTAGAGTCAGGAAACACCATATATTTT
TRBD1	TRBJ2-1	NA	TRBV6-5	CASSSDRGPYNEQFF	TGTGCCAGCAGTTCCGACAGGGGCCCCTACAATGAGCAGTTCTTC
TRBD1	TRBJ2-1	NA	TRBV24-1	CATSDTQPRQGNRNEQFF	TGTGCCACCAGTGACACTCAACCGAGACAGGGAAACCGCAATGAGCAGTTCTTC
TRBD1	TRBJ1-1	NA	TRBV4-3	CASSQYRGNTEAFF	TGCGCCAGCAGCCAGTACAGGGGGAACACTGAAGCTTTCTTT
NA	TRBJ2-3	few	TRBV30	CAWSVSLVLEQYF	TGTGCCTGGAGTGTAAGTTTAGTTCTCGAGCAGTATTTT
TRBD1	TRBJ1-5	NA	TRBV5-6	CASSSIRQGDEEPQHF	TGTGCCAGCAGCTCAATACGACAGGGGGACGAGGAGCCCCAGCATTTT
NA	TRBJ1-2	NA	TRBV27	CASSLAGETYGYTF	TGTGCCAGCAGTCTGGCAGGGGAGACCTATGGCTACACCTTC
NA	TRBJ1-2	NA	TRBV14	CASSQFRGNGYTF	TGTGCCAGCAGCCAATTCAGGGGAAATGGCTACACCTTC
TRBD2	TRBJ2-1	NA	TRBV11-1	CASSPRLAGGRNEQFF	TGTGCCAGCAGCCCTAGACTAGCGGGGGGGCGGAATGAGCAGTTCTTC
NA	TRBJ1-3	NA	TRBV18	CASSPVQAALWSGNTIYF	TGTGCCAGCTCACCCGTTCAAGCAGCGCTCTGGTCTGGAAACACCATATATTTT
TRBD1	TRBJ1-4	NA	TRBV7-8	CASNSRGRGEKLFF	TGTGCCAGCAACTCCAGGGGGCGAGGTGAAAAACTGTTTTTT
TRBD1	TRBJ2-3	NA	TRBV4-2	CASSQKGQGTDTQYF	TGTGCCAGCAGCCAGAAGGGACAGGGAACAGATACGCAGTATTTT
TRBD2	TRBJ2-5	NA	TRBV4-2	CASSQGSGGAIETQYF	TGTGCCAGCAGCCAGGGTAGCGGGGGGGCGATCGAGACCCAGTACTTC
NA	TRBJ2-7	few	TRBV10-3	CAISDPSGGGSYEQYF	TGTGCCATCAGTGACCCTTCCGGGGGTGGGTCCTACGAGCAGTACTTC
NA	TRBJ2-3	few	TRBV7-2	CASSLVRGTTDTQYF	TGTGCCAGCAGCTTAGTGCGGGGGACAACAGATACGCAGTATTTT
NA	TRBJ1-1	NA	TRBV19	CATSPDFGAFF	TGTGCCACCTCGCCCGATTTCGGAGCTTTCTTT
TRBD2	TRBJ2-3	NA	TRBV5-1	CASSWKTSGGDRTDTQYF	TGCGCCAGCAGCTGGAAGACTAGCGGGGGGGACCGCACAGATACGCAGTATTTT
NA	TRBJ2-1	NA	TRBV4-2	CASSQGPGPNEQFF	TGTGCCAGCAGCCAAGGTCCGGGTCCCAATGAGCAGTTCTTC
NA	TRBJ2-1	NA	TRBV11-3	CASSWGHFSYNEQFF	TGTGCCAGCAGTTGGGGACACTTCTCCTACAATGAGCAGTTCTTC
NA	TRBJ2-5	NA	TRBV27	CASSLFGGQETQYF	TGTGCCAGCAGTTTATTTGGCGGACAAGAGACCCAGTACTTC
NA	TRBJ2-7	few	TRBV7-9	CASSLPGSYEQYF	TGTGCCAGCAGCTTGCCCGGCTCCTACGAGCAGTACTTC
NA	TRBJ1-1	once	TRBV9	CASSVEGANTEAFF	TGTGCCAGCAGCGTAGAAGGGGCTAACACTGAAGCTTTCTTT
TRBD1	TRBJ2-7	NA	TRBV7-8	CASSEGQSYEQYF	TGTGCCAGCAGCGAGGGACAGTCCTACGAGCAGTACTTC
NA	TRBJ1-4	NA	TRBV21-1	CASSWAATNEKLFF	TGTGCCAGCAGCTGGGCTGCAACTAATGAAAAACTGTTTTTT
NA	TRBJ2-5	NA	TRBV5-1	CASSSRLVPQETQYF	TGCGCCAGCAGCTCCCGACTAGTCCCTCAAGAGACCCAGTACTTC
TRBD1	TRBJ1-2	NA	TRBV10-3	CAISVDRAGYGYTF	TGTGCCATCAGTGTGGACAGGGCGGGCTATGGCTACACCTTC
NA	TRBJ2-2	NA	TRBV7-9	CASRRSDAVNTGELFF	TGTGCCAGCAGGCGTAGCGACGCAGTAAACACCGGGGAGCTGTTTTTT
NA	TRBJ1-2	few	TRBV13	CASSSDSYGYTF	TGTGCCAGCAGCTCGGACAGTTATGGCTACACCTTC
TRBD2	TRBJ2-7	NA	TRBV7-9	CASRPGTGLPEQYF	TGTGCCAGCAGACCCGGCACGGGACTACCTGAGCAGTACTTC